These T cell receptor beta chains were read from a single sample in a study of T-cell reconstitution after alpha-beta-depleted transplantation in children. Each CDR3 protein gets one entry after TCRdb re-called the PCR reads with MiXCR. The sample yields some 490,000 distinct CDR3 sequences, around an eighth seen once. The sample consisted of PBMCs from the stem cell graft donor, taken from the stem cell graft. The receptors were gathered from a human donor who donated a stem cell graft to a child with combined immunodeficiency. Both conserved end residues are part of each CDR3. D genes are given only for firm matches. The size field is filled for only some rows; it gives once, few, many or a size class.

11	many	NA	TRBV21-1	TRBJ2-7	CASSKGDEQYF	TGTGCCAGCAGCAAAGGTGACGAGCAGTACTTC
13	NA	NA	TRBV20-1	TRBJ2-5	CSAHRAPGETQYF	TGCAGTGCGCATCGGGCCCCCGGGGAGACCCAGTACTTC
15	NA	TRBD2	TRBV29-1	TRBJ2-3	CSAKGLAASTDTQYF	TGCAGCGCTAAGGGACTAGCAGCGAGCACAGATACGCAGTATTTT
12	many	TRBD1	TRBV4-2	TRBJ1-1	CASSNRTGWAFF	TGTGCCAGCAGCAACAGGACAGGGTGGGCTTTCTTT
17	few	TRBD2	TRBV7-8	TRBJ2-3	CASVLYGTSGVTDTQYF	TGTGCCAGCGTATTATATGGGACTAGCGGGGTTACAGATACGCAGTATTTT
14	few	NA	TRBV7-9	TRBJ1-6	CASSLAGIGSPLHF	TGTGCCAGCAGCTTAGCTGGTATCGGTTCACCCCTCCACTTT
16	NA	NA	TRBV9	TRBJ2-1	CASSVGSVHSYNEQFF	TGTGCCAGCAGCGTAGGAAGCGTTCACTCCTACAATGAGCAGTTCTTC
14	few	NA	TRBV20-1	TRBJ2-3	CSAEILGGTDTQYF	TGCAGTGCCGAGATTTTAGGAGGCACAGATACGCAGTATTTT
14	few	NA	TRBV5-1	TRBJ1-1	CASSRGGGVTEAFF	TGCGCCAGCAGCCGCGGCGGGGGTGTTACTGAAGCTTTCTTT
13	few	TRBD2	TRBV18	TRBJ2-7	CASSFSGMNEQYF	TGTGCCAGCTCATTTAGCGGGATGAACGAGCAGTACTTC